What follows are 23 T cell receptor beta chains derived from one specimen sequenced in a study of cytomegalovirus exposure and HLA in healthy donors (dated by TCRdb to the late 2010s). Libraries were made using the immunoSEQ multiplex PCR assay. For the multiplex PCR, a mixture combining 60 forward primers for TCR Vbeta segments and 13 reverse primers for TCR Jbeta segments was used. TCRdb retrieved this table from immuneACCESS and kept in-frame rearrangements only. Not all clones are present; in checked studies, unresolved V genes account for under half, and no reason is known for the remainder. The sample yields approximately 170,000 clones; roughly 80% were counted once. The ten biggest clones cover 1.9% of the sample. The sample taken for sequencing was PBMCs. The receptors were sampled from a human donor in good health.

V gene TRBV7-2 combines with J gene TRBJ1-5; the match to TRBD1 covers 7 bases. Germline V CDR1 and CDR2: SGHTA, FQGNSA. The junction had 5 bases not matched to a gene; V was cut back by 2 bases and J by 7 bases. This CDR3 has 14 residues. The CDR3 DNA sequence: TGTGCCAGCAGCTTAAGTTCAGGGGGGCAGCCCCAGCATTTT. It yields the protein CASSLSSGGQPQHF. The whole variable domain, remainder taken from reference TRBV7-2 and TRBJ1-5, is GAGVSQSPSNKVTEKGKDVELRCDPISGHTALYWYRQSLGQGLEFLIYFQGNSAPDKSGLPSDRFSAERTGGSVSTLTIQRTQQEDSAVYLCASSLSSGGQPQHFGDGTRLSIL.

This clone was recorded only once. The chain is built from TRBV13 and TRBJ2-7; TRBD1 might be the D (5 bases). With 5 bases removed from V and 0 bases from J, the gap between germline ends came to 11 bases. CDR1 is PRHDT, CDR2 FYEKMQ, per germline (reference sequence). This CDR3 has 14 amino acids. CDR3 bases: TGTGCCAGCAGCGACAGTGAAATCTCCTACGAGCAGTACTTC. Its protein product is CASSDSEISYEQYF.

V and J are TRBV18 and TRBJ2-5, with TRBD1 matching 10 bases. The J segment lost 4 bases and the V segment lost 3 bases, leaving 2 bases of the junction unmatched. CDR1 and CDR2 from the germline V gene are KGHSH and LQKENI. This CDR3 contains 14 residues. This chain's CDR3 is CASSPGQGGETQYF. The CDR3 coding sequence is TGTGCCAGCTCACCCGGACAGGGGGGAGAGACCCAGTACTTC.

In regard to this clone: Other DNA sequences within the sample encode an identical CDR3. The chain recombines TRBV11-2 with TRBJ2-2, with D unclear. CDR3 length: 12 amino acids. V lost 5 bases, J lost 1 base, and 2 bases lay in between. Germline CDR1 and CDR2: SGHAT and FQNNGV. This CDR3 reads CASSQNTGELFF. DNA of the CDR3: TGTGCCAGCAGCCAGAACACCGGGGAGCTGTTTTTT.

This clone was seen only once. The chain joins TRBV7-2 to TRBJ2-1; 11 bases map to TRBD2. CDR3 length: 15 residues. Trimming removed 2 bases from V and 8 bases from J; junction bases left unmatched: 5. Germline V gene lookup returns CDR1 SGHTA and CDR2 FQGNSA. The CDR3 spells CASSLKTSGDHEQFF. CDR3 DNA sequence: TGTGCCAGCAGCTTAAAGACTAGCGGGGACCATGAGCAGTTCTTC.

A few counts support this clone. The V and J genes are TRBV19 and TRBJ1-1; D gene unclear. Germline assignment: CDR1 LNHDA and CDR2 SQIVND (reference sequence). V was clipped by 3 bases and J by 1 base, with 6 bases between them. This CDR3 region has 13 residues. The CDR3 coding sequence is TGTGCCAGTAGTATTTTCAGGAACACTGAAGCTTTCTTT. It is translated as CASSIFRNTEAFF.

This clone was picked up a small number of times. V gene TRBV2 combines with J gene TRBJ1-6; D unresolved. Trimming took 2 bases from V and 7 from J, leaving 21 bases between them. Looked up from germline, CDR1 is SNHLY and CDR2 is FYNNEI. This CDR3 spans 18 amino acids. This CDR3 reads CASSEWGATQPGNSPLHF. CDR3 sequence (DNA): TGTGCCAGCAGTGAATGGGGTGCAACCCAACCGGGGAATTCACCCCTCCACTTT.

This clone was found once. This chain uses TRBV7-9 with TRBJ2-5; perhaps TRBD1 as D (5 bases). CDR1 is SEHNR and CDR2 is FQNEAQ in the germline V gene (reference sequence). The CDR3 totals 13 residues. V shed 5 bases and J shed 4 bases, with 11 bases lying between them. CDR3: CASSDSDVETQYF. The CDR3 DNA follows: TGTGCCAGCAGCGACAGCGATGTAGAGACCCAGTACTTC.

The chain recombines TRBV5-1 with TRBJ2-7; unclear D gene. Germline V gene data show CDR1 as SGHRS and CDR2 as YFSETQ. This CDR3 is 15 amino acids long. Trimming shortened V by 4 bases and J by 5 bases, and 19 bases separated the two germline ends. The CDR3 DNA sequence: TGCGCCAGCAGCGGGCCTGATGCGTTCATCCACGAGCAGTACTTC. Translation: CASSGPDAFIHEQYF.

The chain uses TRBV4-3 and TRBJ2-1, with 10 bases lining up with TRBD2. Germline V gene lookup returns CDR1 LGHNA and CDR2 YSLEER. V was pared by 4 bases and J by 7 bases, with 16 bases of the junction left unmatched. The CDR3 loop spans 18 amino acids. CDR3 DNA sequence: TGCGCCAGCAGCCGAGGACTAACCAGCGGGGGGGTGAAAAATGAGCAGTTCTTC. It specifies CASSRGLTSGGVKNEQFF.

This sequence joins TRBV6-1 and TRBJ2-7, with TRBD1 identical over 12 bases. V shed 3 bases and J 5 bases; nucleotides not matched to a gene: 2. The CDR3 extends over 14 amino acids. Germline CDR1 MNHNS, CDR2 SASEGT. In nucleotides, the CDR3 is TGTGCCAGCAGTGATGGGACAGGGGGCCACGAGCAGTACTTC. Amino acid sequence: CASSDGTGGHEQYF.

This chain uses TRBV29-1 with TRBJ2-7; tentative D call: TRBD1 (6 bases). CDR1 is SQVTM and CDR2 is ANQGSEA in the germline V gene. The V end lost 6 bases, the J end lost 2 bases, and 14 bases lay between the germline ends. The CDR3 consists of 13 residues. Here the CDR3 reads CSVRQANPYEQYF. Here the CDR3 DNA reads TGCAGCGTGCGACAGGCTAACCCCTACGAGCAGTACTTC.

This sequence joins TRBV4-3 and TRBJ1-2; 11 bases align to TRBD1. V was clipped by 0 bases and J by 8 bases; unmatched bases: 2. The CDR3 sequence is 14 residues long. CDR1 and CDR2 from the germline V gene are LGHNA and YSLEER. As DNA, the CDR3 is TGCGCCAGCAGCCAAGAAGGGACAGGGGGAGGCTACACCTTC. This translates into CASSQEGTGGGYTF.

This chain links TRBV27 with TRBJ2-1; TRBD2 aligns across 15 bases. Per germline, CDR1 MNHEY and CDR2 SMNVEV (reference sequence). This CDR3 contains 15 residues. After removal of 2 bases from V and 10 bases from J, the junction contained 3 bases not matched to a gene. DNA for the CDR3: TGTGCCAGCAGTTTAGGACTAGCGGGGGGGCGCGAGCAGTTCTTC. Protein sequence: CASSLGLAGGREQFF.

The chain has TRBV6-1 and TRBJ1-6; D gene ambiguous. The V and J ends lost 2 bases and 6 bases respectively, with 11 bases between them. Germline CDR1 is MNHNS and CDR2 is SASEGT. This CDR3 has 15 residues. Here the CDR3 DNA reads TGTGCCAGCAGTGAATGGAGCCTCCTTAATTCACCCCTCCACTTT. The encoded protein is CASSEWSLLNSPLHF.

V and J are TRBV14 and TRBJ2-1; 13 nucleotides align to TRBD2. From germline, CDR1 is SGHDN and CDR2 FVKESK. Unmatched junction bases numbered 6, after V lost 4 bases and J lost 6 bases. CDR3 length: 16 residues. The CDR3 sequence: CASSPLTSGGTNEQFF. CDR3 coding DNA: TGTGCCAGCAGCCCCCTGACTAGCGGGGGGACCAATGAGCAGTTCTTC.

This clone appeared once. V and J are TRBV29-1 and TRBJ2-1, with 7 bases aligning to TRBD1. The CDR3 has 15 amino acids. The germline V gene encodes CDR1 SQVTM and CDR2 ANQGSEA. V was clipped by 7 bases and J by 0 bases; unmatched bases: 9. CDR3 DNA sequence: TGCAGCGCCGTCGGGACAGCTAGCTCCTACAATGAGCAGTTCTTC. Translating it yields CSAVGTASSYNEQFF.

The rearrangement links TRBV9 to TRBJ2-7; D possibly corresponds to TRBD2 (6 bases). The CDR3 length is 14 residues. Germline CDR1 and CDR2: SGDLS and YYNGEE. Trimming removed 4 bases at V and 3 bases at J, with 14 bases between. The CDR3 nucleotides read TGTGCCAGCAGCACTGACCGGCGGGGCTACGAGCAGTACTTC. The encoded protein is CASSTDRRGYEQYF.

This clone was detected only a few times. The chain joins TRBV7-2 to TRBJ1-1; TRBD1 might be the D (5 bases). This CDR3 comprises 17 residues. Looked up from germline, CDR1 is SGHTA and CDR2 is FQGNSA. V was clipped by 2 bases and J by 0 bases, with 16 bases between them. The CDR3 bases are TGTGCCAGCAGCTTACAGTGGGGCGGGGGAATGAACACTGAAGCTTTCTTT. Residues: CASSLQWGGGMNTEAFF.

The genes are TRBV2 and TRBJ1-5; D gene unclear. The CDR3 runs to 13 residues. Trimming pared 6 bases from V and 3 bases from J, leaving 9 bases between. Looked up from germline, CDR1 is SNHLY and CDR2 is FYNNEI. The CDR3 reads CASRGSNNQPQHF. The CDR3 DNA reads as TGTGCCAGCAGGGGCAGTAACAATCAGCCCCAGCATTTT.

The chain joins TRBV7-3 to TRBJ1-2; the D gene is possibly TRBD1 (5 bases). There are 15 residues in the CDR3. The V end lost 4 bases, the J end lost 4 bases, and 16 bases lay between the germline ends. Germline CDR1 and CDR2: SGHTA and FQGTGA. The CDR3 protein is CASSSDGGGGYGYTF. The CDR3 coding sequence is TGTGCCAGCAGCTCGGATGGCGGGGGAGGCTATGGCTACACCTTC.

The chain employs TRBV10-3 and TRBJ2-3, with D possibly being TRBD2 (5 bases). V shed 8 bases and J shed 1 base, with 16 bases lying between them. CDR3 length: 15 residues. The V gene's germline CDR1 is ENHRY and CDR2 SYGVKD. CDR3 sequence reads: CAIHERLEGTDTQYF. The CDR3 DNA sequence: TGTGCCATCCACGAGAGGTTGGAGGGCACAGATACGCAGTATTTT.

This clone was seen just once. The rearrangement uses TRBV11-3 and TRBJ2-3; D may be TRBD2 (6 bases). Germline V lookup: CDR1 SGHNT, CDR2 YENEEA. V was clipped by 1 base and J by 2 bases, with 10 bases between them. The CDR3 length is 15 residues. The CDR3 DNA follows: TGTGCCAGCAGCTTAGGACGGGAGTACACAGATACGCAGTATTTT. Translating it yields CASSLGREYTDTQYF.